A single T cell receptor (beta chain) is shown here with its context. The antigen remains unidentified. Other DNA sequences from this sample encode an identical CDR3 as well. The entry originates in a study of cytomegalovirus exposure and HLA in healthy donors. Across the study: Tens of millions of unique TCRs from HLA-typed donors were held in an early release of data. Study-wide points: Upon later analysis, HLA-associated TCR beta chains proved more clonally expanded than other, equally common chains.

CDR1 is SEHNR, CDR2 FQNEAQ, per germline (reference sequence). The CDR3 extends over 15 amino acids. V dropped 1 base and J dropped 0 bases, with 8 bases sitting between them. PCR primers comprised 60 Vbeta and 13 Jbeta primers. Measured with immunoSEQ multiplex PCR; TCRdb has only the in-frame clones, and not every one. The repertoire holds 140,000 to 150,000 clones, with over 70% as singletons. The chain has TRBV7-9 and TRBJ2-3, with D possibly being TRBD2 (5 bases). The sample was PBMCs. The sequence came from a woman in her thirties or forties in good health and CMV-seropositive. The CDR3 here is CASSLGRTSTDTQYF. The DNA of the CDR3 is TGTGCCAGCAGCTTAGGACGGACTAGCACAGATACGCAGTATTTT.